Listed below are T cell receptor beta chains from one sample, sequenced in a study of T cell responses to AZD1222 COVID-19 vaccine. Sequencing was performed with immunoSEQ multiplex PCR; in TCRdb, only in-frame clones are kept and a portion is missing. The sample lists 90,000 to 150,000 clones; over 75% were seen once. The sequences come from peripheral blood, collected on day 0 of AZD1222 vaccination. The receptors originated from an adult in good health. Each CDR3 is given with its conserved first and last residue. Fields, in order: D gene, clone size, J gene, V gene, CDR3 protein, CDR3 DNA. A D gene is named only where the DNA matches it firmly. Where a row states a size, it is once, few, many or the class of an expanded clone; other rows omit it.

>.|once|TRBJ1-2|TRBV30
CAWTTTGPYGYTF
TGTGCCTGGACTACCACGGGGCCCTATGGCTACACCTTC
>.|.|TRBJ2-2|TRBV7-6
CASSPGGPDTGELFF
TGTGCCAGCAGCCCGGGGGGCCCTGACACCGGGGAGCTGTTTTTT
>.|.|TRBJ1-5|TRBV19
CASSTAGIGANQPQHF
TGTGCCAGTAGTACCGCCGGGATCGGGGCAAATCAGCCCCAGCATTTT
>.|.|TRBJ1-4|TRBV28
CASSTGRTNEKLFF
TGTGCCAGCAGTACAGGGCGGACTAATGAAAAACTGTTTTTT
>TRBD2|.|TRBJ2-7|TRBV7-2
CASSFLMTSGYEQYF
TGTGCCAGCAGCTTTTTGATGACTAGCGGTTACGAGCAGTACTTC
>TRBD1|once|TRBJ2-3|TRBV2
CASSGQGIGTDTQYF
TGTGCCAGCAGCGGACAGGGGATAGGCACAGATACGCAGTATTTT
>.|.|TRBJ1-5|TRBV5-4
CASSLDGYQPQHF
TGTGCCAGCAGCTTGGATGGGTATCAGCCCCAGCATTTT
>.|.|TRBJ1-2|TRBV28
CASRLRTANYGYTF
TGTGCCAGCAGACTTAGGACAGCCAACTATGGCTACACCTTC
>.|.|TRBJ2-2|TRBV2
CASFLNTNTGELFF
TGTGCCAGTTTTCTAAACACGAACACCGGGGAGCTGTTTTTT
>.|.|TRBJ1-6|TRBV2
CASSSYNSPLHF
TGTGCCAGCAGCTCCTATAATTCACCCCTCCACTTT
>.|.|TRBJ1-1|TRBV28
CASSSPKGLGTEAFF
TGTGCCAGCAGTTCGCCCAAAGGGCTTGGTACTGAAGCTTTCTTT
>TRBD1|once|TRBJ2-4|TRBV5-1
CASSLGQGGLAKNIQYF
TGCGCCAGCAGCTTGGGACAGGGGGGACTAGCCAAAAACATTCAGTACTTC
>TRBD1|.|TRBJ2-3|TRBV19
CASTDRGAPSTDTQYF
TGTGCCTCGACCGACAGGGGAGCCCCTAGCACAGATACGCAGTATTTT